This T cell receptor beta chain was captured in a study of graft-versus-host responses after intestinal transplantation. Study in general: Among the recipients, transplants were multivisceral, liver-intestinal, or isolated intestinal. The recipients all started with anti-thymocyte globulin induction and then took tacrolimus and steroids for around three years. General observations from the study: High graft-versus-host to host-versus-graft T cell clonal ratios marked allografts of patients with graft-donor macrochimerism. GvH clones were found in recipient marrow; some appeared first in ileum or blood.

As to this clone: No antigen is known for it.

Assay used: immunoSEQ multiplex PCR; TCRdb lists only in-frame clones, some missing. The table shows around 67,000 clones, with 85% to 90% occurring only once. The sample in question was unstimulated CD8+ T cells sorted from spleen or lymph node cells, obtained before transplant. The clonotype originates from a human donor who was the organ donor for an intestinal transplant.

In DNA form, the CDR3 reads TGTGCCAGCAGCTCCGACTCCTATGGCTACACCTTC. This codes for CASSSDSYGYTF. The chain recombines TRBV5-4 with TRBJ1-2; no clear D gene. Germline CDR1 and CDR2: SGHNT and YYREEE (reference sequence). CDR3 length: 12 amino acids. The V gene lost 3 bases and the J gene lost 4 bases, with 7 bases spanning the gap.